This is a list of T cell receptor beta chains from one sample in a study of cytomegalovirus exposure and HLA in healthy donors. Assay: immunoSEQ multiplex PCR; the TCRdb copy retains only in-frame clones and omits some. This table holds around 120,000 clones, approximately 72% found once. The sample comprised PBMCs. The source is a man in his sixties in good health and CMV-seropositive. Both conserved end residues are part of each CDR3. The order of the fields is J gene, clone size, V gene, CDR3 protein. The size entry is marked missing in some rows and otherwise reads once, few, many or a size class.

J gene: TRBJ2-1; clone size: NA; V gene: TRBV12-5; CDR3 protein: CASGLGLAGEQFF
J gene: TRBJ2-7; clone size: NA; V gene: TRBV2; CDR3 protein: CASSDSGVVYEQYF
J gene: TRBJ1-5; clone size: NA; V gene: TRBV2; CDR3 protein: CASSESGGGSQPQHF
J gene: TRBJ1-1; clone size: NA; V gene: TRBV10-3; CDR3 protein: CAISSGTGGLFAEAFF
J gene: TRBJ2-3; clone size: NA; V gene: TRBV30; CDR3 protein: CAWSYLRTSFSDTQYF
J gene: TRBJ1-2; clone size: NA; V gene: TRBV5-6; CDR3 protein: CASSLDRLLQGYTF
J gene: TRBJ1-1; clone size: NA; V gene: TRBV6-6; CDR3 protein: CASSFRGPNTEAFF
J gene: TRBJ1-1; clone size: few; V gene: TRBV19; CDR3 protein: CASSIMESTEAFF
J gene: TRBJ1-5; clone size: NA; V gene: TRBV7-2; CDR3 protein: CASSLYVRGDQPQHF
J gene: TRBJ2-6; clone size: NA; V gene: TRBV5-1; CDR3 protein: CASSLVGLGANVLTF
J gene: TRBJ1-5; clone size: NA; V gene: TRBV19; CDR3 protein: CASSSGTGIDQPQHF
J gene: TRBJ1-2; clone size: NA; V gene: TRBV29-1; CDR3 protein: CSVGQAWTYGYTF
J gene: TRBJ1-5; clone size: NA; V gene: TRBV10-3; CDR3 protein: CAISERTGFNQPQHF
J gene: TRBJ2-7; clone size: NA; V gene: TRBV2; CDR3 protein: CASSEARTSGTYEQYF
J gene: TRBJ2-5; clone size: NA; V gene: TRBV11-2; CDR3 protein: CASSSRGQFQETQYF
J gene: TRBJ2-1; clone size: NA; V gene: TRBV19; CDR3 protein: CASTKGLAGNNEQFF
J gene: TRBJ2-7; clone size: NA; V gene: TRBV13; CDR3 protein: CASSRNRDSHSYEQYF
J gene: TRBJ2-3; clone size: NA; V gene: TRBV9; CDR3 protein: CASSVDGNTDTQYF
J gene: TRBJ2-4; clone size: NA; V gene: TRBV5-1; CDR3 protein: CASRGLAEAKNIQYF
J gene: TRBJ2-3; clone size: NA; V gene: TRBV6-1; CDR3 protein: CASNQREGDTQYF
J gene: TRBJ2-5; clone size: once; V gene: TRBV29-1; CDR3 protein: CSVELTQRQGQETQYF
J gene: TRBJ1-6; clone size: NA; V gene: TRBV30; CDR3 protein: CALMDRGGNSPLHF
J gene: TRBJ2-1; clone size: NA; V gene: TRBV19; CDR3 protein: CASSIEGSSYNEQFF
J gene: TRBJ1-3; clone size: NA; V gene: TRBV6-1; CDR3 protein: CASSPSGVGGNTIYF
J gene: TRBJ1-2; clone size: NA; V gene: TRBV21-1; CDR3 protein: CASSKAGGEDGYTF
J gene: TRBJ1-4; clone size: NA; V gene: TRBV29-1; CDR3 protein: CSVEDPTGMENEKLFF
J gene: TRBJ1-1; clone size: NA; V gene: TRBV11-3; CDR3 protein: CASSLEGADTEAFF
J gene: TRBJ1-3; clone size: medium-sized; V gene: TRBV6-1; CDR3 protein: CASSADSSSGNTIYF
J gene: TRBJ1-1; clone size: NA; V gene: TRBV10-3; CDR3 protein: CAISETGFGTEAFF
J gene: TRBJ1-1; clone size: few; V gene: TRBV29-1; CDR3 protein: CSAGDRGRRTEAFF
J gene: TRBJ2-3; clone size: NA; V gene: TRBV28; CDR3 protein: CASSFGAGATDTQYF
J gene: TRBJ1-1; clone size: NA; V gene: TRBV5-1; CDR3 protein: CASSLAEGEGGTEAFF
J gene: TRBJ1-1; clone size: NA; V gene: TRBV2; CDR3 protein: CASSTVGGLNTEAFF
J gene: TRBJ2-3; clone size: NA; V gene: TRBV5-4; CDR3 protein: CASSPGTSGQDTQYF
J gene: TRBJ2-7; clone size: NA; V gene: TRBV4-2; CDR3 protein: CASSRHVDGYEQYF
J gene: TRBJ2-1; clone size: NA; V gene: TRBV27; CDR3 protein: CASRSWFLGTSGGAYNEQFF
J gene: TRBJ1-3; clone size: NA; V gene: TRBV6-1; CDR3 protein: CASSGTGKVSGNTIYF
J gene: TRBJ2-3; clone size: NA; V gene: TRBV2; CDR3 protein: CASSASGVADTQYF
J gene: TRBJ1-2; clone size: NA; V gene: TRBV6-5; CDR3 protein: CASSFQGNYGYTF
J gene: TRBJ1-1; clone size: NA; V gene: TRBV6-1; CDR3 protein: CASSESFGDTEAFF
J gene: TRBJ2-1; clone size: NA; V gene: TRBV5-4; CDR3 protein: CASSFTEYNEQFF
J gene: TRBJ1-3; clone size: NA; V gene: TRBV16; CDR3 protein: CASSQEQTGNTIYF
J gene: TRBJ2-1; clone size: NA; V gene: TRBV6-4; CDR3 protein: CASSQQGSNEQFF
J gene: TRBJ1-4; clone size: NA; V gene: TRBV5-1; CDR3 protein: CASSAPGTVSEKLFF
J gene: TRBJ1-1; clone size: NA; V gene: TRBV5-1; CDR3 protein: CASRWTGGLMNTEAFF
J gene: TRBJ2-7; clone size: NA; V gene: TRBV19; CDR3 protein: CASSLRPGQANAEQYF
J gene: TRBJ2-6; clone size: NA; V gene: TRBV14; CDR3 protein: CASSQLAGRLFSGANVLTF
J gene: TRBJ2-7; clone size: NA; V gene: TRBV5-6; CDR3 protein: CASSLSSSYEQYF
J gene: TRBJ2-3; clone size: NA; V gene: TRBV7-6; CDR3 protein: CASSVLRDYETDTQYF
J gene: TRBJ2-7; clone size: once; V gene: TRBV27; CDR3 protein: CASRPSGVSYEQYF
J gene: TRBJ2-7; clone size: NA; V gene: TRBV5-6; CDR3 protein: CASSFLRGLSSYEQYF
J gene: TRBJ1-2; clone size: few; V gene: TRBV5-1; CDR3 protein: CASSADRGDYGYTF
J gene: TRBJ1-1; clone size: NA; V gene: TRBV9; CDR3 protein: CASSVDRMNTEAFF
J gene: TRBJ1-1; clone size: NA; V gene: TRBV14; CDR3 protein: CASSTLGGLGNTEAFF
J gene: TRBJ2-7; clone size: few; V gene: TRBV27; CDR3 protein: CASSLFRGNSYEQYF
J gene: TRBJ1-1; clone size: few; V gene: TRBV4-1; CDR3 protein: CASSLGRQAFF